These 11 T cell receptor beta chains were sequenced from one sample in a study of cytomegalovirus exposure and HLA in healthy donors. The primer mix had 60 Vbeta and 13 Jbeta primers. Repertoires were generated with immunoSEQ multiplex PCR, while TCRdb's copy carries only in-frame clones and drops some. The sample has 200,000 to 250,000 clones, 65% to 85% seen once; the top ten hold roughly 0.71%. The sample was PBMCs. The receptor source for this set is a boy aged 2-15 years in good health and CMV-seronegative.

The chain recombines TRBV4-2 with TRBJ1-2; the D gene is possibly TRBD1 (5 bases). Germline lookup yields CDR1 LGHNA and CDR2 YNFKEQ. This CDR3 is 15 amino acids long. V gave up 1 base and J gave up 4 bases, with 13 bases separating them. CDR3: CASSQVGGDFYGYTF. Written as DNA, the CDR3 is TGTGCCAGCAGCCAAGTCGGAGGGGATTTCTATGGCTACACCTTC.

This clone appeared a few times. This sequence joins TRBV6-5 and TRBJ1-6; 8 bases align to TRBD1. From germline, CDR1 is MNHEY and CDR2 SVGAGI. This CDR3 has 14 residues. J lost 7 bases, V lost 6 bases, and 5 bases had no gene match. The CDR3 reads CASRKQGGNSPLHF. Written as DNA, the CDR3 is TGTGCCAGCAGAAAACAGGGGGGGAATTCACCCCTCCACTTT.

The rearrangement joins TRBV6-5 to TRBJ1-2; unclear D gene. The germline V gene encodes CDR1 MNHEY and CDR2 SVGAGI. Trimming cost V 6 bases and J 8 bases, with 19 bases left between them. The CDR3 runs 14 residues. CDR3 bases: TGTGCCAGCAGCCCCATGCCCGGGGTTGGGGGCTACACCTTC. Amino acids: CASSPMPGVGGYTF.

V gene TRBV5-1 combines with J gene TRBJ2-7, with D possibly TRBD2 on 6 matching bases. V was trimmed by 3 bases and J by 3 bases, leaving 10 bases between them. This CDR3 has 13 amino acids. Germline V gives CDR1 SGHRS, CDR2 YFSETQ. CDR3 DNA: TGCGCCAGCAGCTGGGGTAGCGGCTACGAGCAGTACTTC. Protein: CASSWGSGYEQYF.

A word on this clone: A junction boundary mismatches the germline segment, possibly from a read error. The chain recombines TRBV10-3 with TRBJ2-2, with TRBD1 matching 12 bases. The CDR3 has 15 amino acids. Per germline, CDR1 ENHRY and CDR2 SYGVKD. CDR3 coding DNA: TGTGCCGTCAGGGGACAGGGGGCTGTTGCAGGGGAGCTGTTTTTT. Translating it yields CAVRGQGAVAGELFF.

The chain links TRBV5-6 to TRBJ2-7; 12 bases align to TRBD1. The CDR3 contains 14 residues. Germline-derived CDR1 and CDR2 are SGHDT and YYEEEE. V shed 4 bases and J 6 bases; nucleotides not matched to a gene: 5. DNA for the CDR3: TGTGCCAGCAGCCGGGGACAGGGGGCATTCGAGCAGTACTTC. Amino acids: CASSRGQGAFEQYF.

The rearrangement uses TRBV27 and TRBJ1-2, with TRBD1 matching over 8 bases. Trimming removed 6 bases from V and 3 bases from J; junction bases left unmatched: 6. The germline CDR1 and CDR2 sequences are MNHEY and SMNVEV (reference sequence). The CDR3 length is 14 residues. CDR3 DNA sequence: TGTGCCAGCAGCCATCAACAGGGGGACTATGGCTACACCTTC. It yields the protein CASSHQQGDYGYTF.

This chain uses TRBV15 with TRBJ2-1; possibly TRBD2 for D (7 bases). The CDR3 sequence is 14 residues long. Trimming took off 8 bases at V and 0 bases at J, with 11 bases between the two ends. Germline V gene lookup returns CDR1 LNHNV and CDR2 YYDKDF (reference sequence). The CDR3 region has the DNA TGTGCCACCGGGAGGGGGGGCTCCTACAATGAGCAGTTCTTC. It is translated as CATGRGGSYNEQFF. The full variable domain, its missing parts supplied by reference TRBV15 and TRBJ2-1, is DAMVIQNPRYQVTQFGKPVTLSCSQTLNHNVMYWYQQKSSQAPKLLFHYYDKDFNNEADTPDNFQSRRPNTSFCFLDIRSPGLGDTAMYLCATGRGGSYNEQFFGPGTRLTVL.

CDR3 nucleotide sequence: TGTGCCAGCAGAAGGGACAGGGTGACTGGCTACACCTTC. Amino acid sequence: CASRRDRVTGYTF. The chain has TRBV27 and TRBJ1-2; 9 bases fit TRBD1. The ends lost 6 bases at V and 7 bases at J; junction bases unmatched: 6. CDR3 length: 13 residues. Germline CDR1 and CDR2: MNHEY and SMNVEV (reference sequence).

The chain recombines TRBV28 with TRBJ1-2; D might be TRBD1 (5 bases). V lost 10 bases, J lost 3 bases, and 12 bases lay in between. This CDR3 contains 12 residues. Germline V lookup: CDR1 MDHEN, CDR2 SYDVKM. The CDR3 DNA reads TGTGCCACCACGGACATGTACTATGGCTACACCTTC. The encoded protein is CATTDMYYGYTF.

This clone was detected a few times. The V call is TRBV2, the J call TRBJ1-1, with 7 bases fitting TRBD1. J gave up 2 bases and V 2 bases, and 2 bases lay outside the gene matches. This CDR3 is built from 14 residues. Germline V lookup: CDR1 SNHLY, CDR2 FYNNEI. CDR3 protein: CASSEYRGNTEAFF. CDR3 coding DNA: TGTGCCAGCAGTGAATACAGGGGTAACACTGAAGCTTTCTTT. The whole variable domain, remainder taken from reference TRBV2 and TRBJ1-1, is EPEVTQTPSHQVTQMGQEVILRCVPISNHLYFYWYRQILGQKVEFLVSFYNNEISEKSEIFDDQFSVERPDGSNFTLKIRSTKLEDSAMYFCASSEYRGNTEAFFGQGTRLTVV.